The 32 T cell receptor beta chains given below trace back to one sample, sequenced in a study of T cell responses to AZD1222 COVID-19 vaccine. Clones were sequenced by immunoSEQ multiplex PCR, and TCRdb holds only the in-frame ones, with some missing. The sample contains 240,000 or so clones, over 85% of which appear only once. The specimen comprised peripheral blood, sampled on day 0 of AZD1222 vaccination. These receptors were taken from an adult in good health.

The rearrangement joins TRBV5-4 to TRBJ2-7; D possibly uses TRBD1 or TRBD2 (5 bases each). The V end was cut by 4 bases, the J end by 3 bases, with 17 bases between. Germline-derived CDR1 and CDR2 are SGHNT and YYREEE (reference sequence). The CDR3 extends over 15 amino acids. CDR3 amino acids: CASSPAGAVFYEQYF. CDR3 DNA sequence: TGTGCCAGCAGCCCAGCCGGGGCCGTATTCTACGAGCAGTACTTC.

The rearrangement joins TRBV11-2 to TRBJ1-5; D call uncertain. The V gene lost 0 bases and the J gene lost 3 bases, with 9 bases spanning the gap. The CDR3 is 15 residues long. Germline assignment: CDR1 SGHAT and CDR2 FQNNGV. The DNA of the CDR3 is TGTGCCAGCAGCTTAGATGGCACTGTCAATCAGCCCCAGCATTTT. Translated: CASSLDGTVNQPQHF.

The chain carries TRBV25-1 and TRBJ2-7; D unresolved. Germline V gene data show CDR1 as MGHDK and CDR2 as SYGVNS. This CDR3 has 13 amino acids. Trimming stripped 2 bases from V and 3 bases from J, with 8 bases between. CDR3 in amino acids: CASSEPSLYEQYF. CDR3 coding DNA: TGTGCCAGCAGTGAACCCAGCCTCTACGAGCAGTACTTC.

V usage is TRBV3-1 (or the pseudogene TRBV3-2) and J usage is TRBJ2-7; D gene ambiguous. Trimming shortened V by 0 bases and J by 6 bases, and 9 bases separated the two germline ends. The CDR3 is made up of 13 amino acids. Germline CDR1 and CDR2: LGHDT and YNNKEL (reference sequence). Here the CDR3 reads CASSQDLQAEQYF. DNA of the CDR3: TGTGCCAGCAGCCAAGATCTCCAGGCCGAGCAGTACTTC.

This chain joins TRBV9 and TRBJ1-1; D not certain. There are 12 residues in the CDR3. Trimming took off 5 bases at V and 5 bases at J, with 10 bases between the two ends. Germline CDR1 reads SGDLS; CDR2 reads YYNGEE. The CDR3 bases are TGTGCCAGCAGTGATGGATGGACTGAAGCTTTCTTT. Amino acids: CASSDGWTEAFF.

The J gene is TRBJ1-3, the V gene TRBV5-1; no clear D gene. Germline V CDR1 and CDR2: SGHRS, YFSETQ. The V gene lost 0 bases and the J gene lost 0 bases, with 7 bases spanning the gap. CDR3 length: 15 amino acids. CDR3 residues: CASSLDSNSGNTIYF. CDR3 nucleotides: TGCGCCAGCAGCTTGGACAGTAACTCTGGAAACACCATATATTTT.

The CDR3 loop reads CATGLAGVGEQFF. The CDR3 nucleotides read TGTGCCACCGGGCTAGCGGGAGTGGGGGAGCAGTTCTTC. V usage is TRBV3-1 (or the pseudogene TRBV3-2) and J usage is TRBJ2-1; 10 positions match TRBD2. Trimming cost V 10 bases and J 10 bases; bases outside gene matches: 10. The CDR3 covers 13 residues. CDR1 and CDR2 (germline): LGHDT, YNNKEL (reference sequence).

J is TRBJ1-3 and V is TRBV7-2; no clear D. Germline CDR1 is SGHTA and CDR2 is FQGNSA. V lost 1 base and J 0 bases, leaving 7 bases between the germline ends. The CDR3 totals 15 residues. CDR3 in DNA: TGTGCCAGCAGCTTAGAGCGCTTCTCTGGAAACACCATATATTTT. This encodes CASSLERFSGNTIYF.

The chain is built from TRBV10-3 and TRBJ2-3, with 7 positions matching TRBD2. CDR1 is ENHRY and CDR2 is SYGVKD in the germline V gene. This CDR3 has 13 amino acids. Trimming took 7 bases from V and 4 from J; bases not matched to a gene: 5. This chain's CDR3 is CAITVSGADTQYF. As DNA, the CDR3 is TGTGCCATCACCGTAAGCGGGGCAGATACGCAGTATTTT.

This clone was seen a few times. The chain couples TRBV4-2 to TRBJ2-6; D unresolved. Trimming cost V 0 bases and J 0 bases, with 6 bases left between them. In germline, CDR1 is LGHNA, CDR2 YNFKEQ. The CDR3 is 16 residues long. For the CDR3, the DNA is TGTGCCAGCAGCCAAGATACGGGCTCTGGGGCCAACGTCCTGACTTTC. Translating gives CASSQDTGSGANVLTF.

The CDR3: CASSLAPAGQGKNQPQHF. The CDR3 bases are TGTGCCAGCAGCTTAGCTCCAGCAGGACAGGGAAAGAATCAGCCCCAGCATTTT. The chain links TRBV7-9 to TRBJ1-5; TRBD1 matches 8 bases. The germline V gene encodes CDR1 SEHNR and CDR2 FQNEAQ (reference sequence). The trim removed 0 bases at V and 4 bases at J, leaving 11 bases unmatched. This CDR3 contains 18 residues.

V and J are TRBV19 and TRBJ2-7; a weak D match, TRBD2 (5 bases). The CDR3 runs to 13 residues. Germline V lookup: CDR1 LNHDA, CDR2 SQIVND (reference sequence). V was shortened by 5 bases and J by 7 bases, with 15 bases between the two germline ends. The CDR3 sequence: CASSGLTFREQYF. CDR3 nucleotide sequence: TGTGCCAGTAGTGGACTGACATTTCGTGAGCAGTACTTC.

The count of this clone is one. The chain recombines TRBV7-3 with TRBJ2-1, with 10 bases fitting TRBD2. Germline trimming cut 4 bases from V and 1 base from J; bases unmatched to any gene: 1. Germline V gene lookup returns CDR1 SGHTA and CDR2 FQGTGA. The CDR3 runs to 15 residues. The CDR3 bases are TGTGCCAGCAGCTCTAGCGGGGGTTCCTACAATGAGCAGTTCTTC. This sequence encodes CASSSSGGSYNEQFF.

The rearrangement links TRBV4-1 to TRBJ2-7; 7 positions agree with TRBD1. The CDR3 totals 16 residues. From germline, CDR1 is MGHRA and CDR2 YSYEKL. The V and J ends lost 2 bases and 5 bases, in that order; junction bases with no gene match: 12. The CDR3 protein is CASSQPTRDSNNEQYF. As DNA, the CDR3 is TGCGCCAGCAGCCAACCCACCCGGGACAGTAATAACGAGCAGTACTTC.

This chain uses TRBV11-2 with TRBJ2-1; either TRBD1 or TRBD2 may supply D (5 bases each). This CDR3 spans 16 amino acids. V gave up 3 bases and J gave up 7 bases, with 19 bases separating them. Germline V gives CDR1 SGHAT, CDR2 FQNNGV. CDR3 residues: CASSFPWGPRENEQFF. DNA for the CDR3: TGTGCCAGCAGCTTTCCGTGGGGACCCCGGGAAAATGAGCAGTTCTTC.

The rearrangement uses TRBV20-1 and TRBJ2-7; TRBD1 is a possible D gene (8 bases). Germline CDR1 and CDR2: DFQATT and SNEGSKA (reference sequence). The CDR3 has 11 residues. The DNA for the CDR3 is TGCATGATACAGGGGGGGTACGAGCAGTACTTC. Translated: CMIQGGYEQYF.

The V call is TRBV7-5, the J call TRBJ1-4; the table's TRBD1 call for D was not verified on the DNA. TRBV7-5 is recorded as a pseudogene. The CDR3 spans 13 residues. CDR3 region: CARSPQDNEKLFF. CDR3 coding DNA: TGTGCCAGAAGTCCCCAGGATAATGAAAAACTGTTTTTT.

The chain employs TRBV2 and TRBJ1-2; D might be TRBD1 (5 bases). CDR1 is SNHLY and CDR2 is FYNNEI in the germline V gene. With 4 bases removed from V and 4 bases from J, the gap between germline ends came to 7 bases. This CDR3 is built from 12 residues. CDR3 region: CASSAGGYGYTF. The DNA of the CDR3 is TGTGCCAGCAGTGCGGGGGGCTATGGCTACACCTTC.

The rearrangement links TRBV13 to TRBJ2-1; 9 bases are a match to TRBD2. There are 16 residues in the CDR3. V shed 6 bases and J 4 bases; nucleotides not matched to a gene: 10. CDR1 is PRHDT, CDR2 FYEKMQ, per germline (reference sequence). The CDR3 sequence is CASSPKLAGSYNEQFF. The DNA for the CDR3 is TGTGCCAGCAGTCCGAAACTAGCGGGTTCATACAATGAGCAGTTCTTC.

The gene calls are TRBV2 and TRBJ1-2, with D possibly matching TRBD1 (6 bases). From germline, CDR1 is SNHLY and CDR2 FYNNEI. V was pared by 0 bases and J by 4 bases, with 12 bases between. This CDR3 has 15 residues. The CDR3 bases are TGTGCCAGCAGTGAAGCGGACAGTTTCCTCTATGGCTACACCTTC. Translated, it gives CASSEADSFLYGYTF.

The chain recombines TRBV9 with TRBJ2-7; the D gene is possibly TRBD2 (6 bases). This CDR3 is 15 amino acids long. Looked up from germline, CDR1 is SGDLS and CDR2 is YYNGEE. Trimming pared 3 bases from V and 1 base from J, leaving 14 bases between. Here the CDR3 reads CASSGGGTVSYEQYF. The CDR3 DNA follows: TGTGCCAGCAGCGGTGGGGGGACGGTATCCTACGAGCAGTACTTC. Using reference TRBV9 and TRBJ2-7 for the parts outside the CDR3, the full variable domain is DSGVTQTPKHLITATGQRVTLRCSPRSGDLSVYWYQQSLDQGLQFLIQYYNGEERAKGNILERFSAQQFPDLHSELNLSSLELGDSALYFCASSGGGTVSYEQYFGPGTRLTVT.

This rearrangement joins TRBV7-2 to TRBJ2-4; 9 bases are a match to TRBD1. J lost 6 bases, V lost 1 base, and 4 bases had no gene match. CDR1 and CDR2 (germline): SGHTA, FQGNSA. The CDR3 is 15 residues long. DNA for the CDR3: TGTGCCAGCAGCTTAGGATGGGACAGGGCAAACATTCAGTACTTC. This encodes CASSLGWDRANIQYF. Based on the CDR3 plus reference TRBV7-2 and TRBJ2-4, the full variable domain is GAGVSQSPSNKVTEKGKDVELRCDPISGHTALYWYRQSLGQGLEFLIYFQGNSAPDKSGLPSDRFSAERTGGSVSTLTIQRTQQEDSAVYLCASSLGWDRANIQYFGAGTRLSVL.

The chain joins TRBV9 to TRBJ1-2, with no clear D. V was shortened by 0 bases and J by 0 bases, with 9 bases between the two germline ends. This CDR3 spans 15 amino acids. CDR1 is SGDLS, CDR2 YYNGEE, per germline. The CDR3 bases are TGTGCCAGCAGCGTAGAAGCGAGGGCTAACTATGGCTACACCTTC. The encoded protein is CASSVEARANYGYTF.

The rearrangement links TRBV7-3 to TRBJ1-1; tentatively, D is TRBD1 (6 bases). The V and J ends lost 0 bases and 11 bases respectively, with 13 bases between them. Germline V gene lookup returns CDR1 SGHTA and CDR2 FQGTGA. CDR3 length: 13 amino acids. CDR3 nucleotides: TGTGCCAGCAGCTTAACGACCGCCGGACAGGCTTTCTTT. Amino acids: CASSLTTAGQAFF.

The chain recombines TRBV10-1 with TRBJ2-1; tentatively, D is TRBD2 (5 bases). CDR1 is WNHNN, CDR2 SYGVQD, per germline (reference sequence). V lost 0 bases and J 8 bases, leaving 8 bases between the germline ends. This CDR3 spans 13 amino acids. The chain's CDR3 is CASSESPGDEQFF. In nucleotides, the CDR3 is TGCGCCAGCAGTGAGTCCCCCGGGGATGAGCAGTTCTTC.

This sequence joins TRBV29-1 and TRBJ1-6; D is possibly TRBD1 (5 bases). CDR3 size: 15 residues. Germline assignment: CDR1 SQVTM and CDR2 ANQGSEA. Trimming shortened V by 1 base and J by 9 bases, and 16 bases separated the two germline ends. CDR3 sequence (DNA): TGCAGCGTTGAAGGCGGCAGGGACGTTGCTTCACCCCTCCACTTT. Protein sequence: CSVEGGRDVASPLHF.

V gene TRBV2 combines with J gene TRBJ2-3; 7 bases match TRBD2. J lost 4 bases, V lost 6 bases, and 7 bases had no gene match. The germline V gene has CDR1 SNHLY and CDR2 FYNNEI. The CDR3 loop spans 14 amino acids. The CDR3 is CASSIGGGADTQYF. The CDR3, as DNA: TGTGCCAGCAGCATCGGGGGAGGGGCAGATACGCAGTATTTT.

This sequence joins TRBV29-1 and TRBJ2-7, with D perhaps TRBD1 (6 bases). Trimming took off 0 bases at V and 6 bases at J, with 12 bases between the two ends. The germline V gene has CDR1 SQVTM and CDR2 ANQGSEA. The CDR3 loop spans 13 amino acids. The CDR3 DNA sequence: TGCAGCGTTGAAGAAAACAGGGTCTCCGAGCAGTACTTC. Encoded protein: CSVEENRVSEQYF.

CDR3 nucleotide sequence: TGTGCCAGCAGTGAGTCAGGGAGGGAGCAGTACTTC. It yields the protein CASSESGREQYF. V gene TRBV25-1 combines with J gene TRBJ2-7, with D possibly being TRBD2 (6 bases). The ends were cut back, 3 bases at V and 7 bases at J, with 10 bases in the middle. The germline gives CDR1 MGHDK, CDR2 SYGVNS. There are 12 residues in the CDR3.

This clone was picked up one time. J is TRBJ2-2 and V is TRBV7-9; 10 nucleotides agree with TRBD1. Germline CDR1 reads SEHNR; CDR2 reads FQNEAQ (reference sequence). The CDR3 totals 15 residues. The V segment lost 7 bases and the J segment 8 bases; nucleotides outside the gene matches: 10. The DNA of the CDR3 is TGTGCCAGCACCGACCGACAGGGGGCTCGTGGGGAGCTGTTTTTT. Its protein is CASTDRQGARGELFF.

This chain links TRBV28 with TRBJ1-3; D gene ambiguous. This CDR3 has 16 amino acids. Germline loops: CDR1 MDHEN, CDR2 SYDVKM. The V end lost 2 bases, the J end lost 0 bases, and 11 bases lay between the germline ends. In DNA, the CDR3 is TGTGCCAGCAGTTTACTCCCCGCCAGCTCTGGAAACACCATATATTTT. Translation gives CASSLLPASSGNTIYF.

This chain links TRBV28 with TRBJ2-7, with D perhaps TRBD2 (6 bases). This CDR3 comprises 12 residues. Germline CDR1 and CDR2: MDHEN and SYDVKM. Trimming cost V 7 bases and J 9 bases, with 16 bases left between them. Written as DNA, the CDR3 is TGTGCCAGCAATAACAAAAGCGGGCCGCAGTACTTC. Its protein product is CASNNKSGPQYF.